This T cell receptor beta chain was identified in a study of T cells expressing NK-cell markers. The overall study: Each TCR beta repertoire originated in sorted T cells that were CD3+CD56+NKG2C+, CD3+CD56+NKG2C- or CD3+CD56-NKG2C+.

TCRdb reanalyzed the 5' RACE reads and collapses them to one entry per CDR3 protein, without DNA. The sample data list approximately 380,000 distinct CDR3 sequences. Comment on this clonotype: Its matching antigen is unknown.

Study-level points and caveats: The dominant NKG2C+ clonotypes represented about 1.0-7.0% of CD8+ T cells in several donors.

Germline lookup yields CDR1 GTSNPN and CDR2 SVGIG (reference sequence). This CDR3 has 14 amino acids. The specimen was blood T cells: a sorted CD56 or NKG2C T cell subset, CD4+ or CD8+ T cells, or bulk PBMC T cells (not recorded which). The chain combines TRBV30 with TRBJ2-1; the TCRdb D gene call, TRBD1, has no DNA to confirm it. The receptor comes from a man between 18 and 69 years old in good health. The CDR3 here is CAWSDRGGRNEQFF.